The 6 T cell receptor beta chains given below trace back to one sample, sequenced in a study of CD8 T cells in Susac syndrome. With random hexamers, reverse transcription was performed on about 0.45 to 1 ug of RNA. TCRdb passed the immunoSEQ multiplex PCR reads through MiXCR, listing each CDR3 protein once. Of roughly 200,000 distinct CDR3 sequences in the sample, 94% were seen once. The specimen was CD4+ T cells from PBMCs. The receptor set was obtained from a human donor with Susac syndrome.

The CDR3 nucleotides are TGTGCCAGCACGTGGGGTCGCGATTCACCCCTCCACTTT. Protein: CASTWGRDSPLHF. The chain employs TRBV6-5 and TRBJ1-6, with unresolved D. Germline CDR1 MNHEY, CDR2 SVGAGI. The CDR3 runs 13 residues. The V gene lost 7 bases and the J gene lost 8 bases, with 12 bases spanning the gap.

V is TRBV10-3 and J is TRBJ2-5, with D perhaps TRBD2 (5 bases). CDR1 and CDR2 from the germline V gene are ENHRY and SYGVKD. The CDR3 runs 13 residues. V dropped 10 bases and J dropped 0 bases, with 12 bases sitting between them. The CDR3 DNA sequence: TGTGCCACGACCCCGGGGAACCAAGAGACCCAGTACTTC. Translation gives CATTPGNQETQYF.

CDR3 sequence: CASSSTSGGATDTQYF. The DNA for the CDR3 is TGTGCCAGCAGCTCGACTAGCGGGGGGGCCACAGATACGCAGTATTTT. This chain links TRBV4-2 with TRBJ2-3; 14 bases agree with TRBD2. The CDR3 is 16 amino acids. The V gene end was trimmed by 5 bases and the J gene end by 2 bases; junction bases not matched to a gene: 3. Germline CDR1 reads LGHNA; CDR2 reads YNFKEQ.

The chain joins TRBV27 to TRBJ1-2, with D unresolved. The CDR3 extends over 13 amino acids. Germline V gives CDR1 MNHEY, CDR2 SMNVEV (reference sequence). V was shortened by 6 bases and J by 4 bases, with 12 bases between the two germline ends. Written as DNA, the CDR3 is TGTGCCAGCAGATTGTTTGACTCCTATGGCTACACCTTC. It is translated as CASRLFDSYGYTF.

The chain links TRBV29-1 to TRBJ1-4; D gene ambiguous. V shed 4 bases and J shed 0 bases, with 12 bases lying between them. Germline loops: CDR1 SQVTM, CDR2 ANQGSEA. The CDR3 has 15 amino acids. The CDR3 bases are TGCAGCGTTGGACATGGAGTTGCAACTAATGAAAAACTGTTTTTT. Encoded protein: CSVGHGVATNEKLFF.

The chain links TRBV7-2 to TRBJ2-7, with D possibly called TRBD1 or TRBD2 (5 bases each). This CDR3 is 13 amino acids long. Per germline, CDR1 SGHTA and CDR2 FQGNSA. The ends were cut back, 4 bases at V and 3 bases at J, with 10 bases in the middle. CDR3 in amino acids: CASSWGPIYEQYF. The CDR3 DNA reads TGTGCCAGCAGCTGGGGACCTATCTACGAGCAGTACTTC.